The clone carrying this T cell receptor (beta chain) occurred a few times. This record belongs to a study of T cell clones after liver transplantation. Study at large: A pre-transplant mixed lymphocyte reaction with TCRbeta sequencing defined graft-donor-reactive clones followed in post-transplant blood. Samples came pre-transplant, pre-randomization before withdrawal, and post-randomization after withdrawal ended.

Method: immunoSEQ multiplex PCR; TCRdb's copy keeps in-frame clones and lacks some. The table lists around 18,000 clones, more than 80% of them singletons. This receptor was taken from a human patient who received a liver transplant. Some T cells may trace back to the graft donor. The sample consisted of CD8+ T cells from blood, taken 45 to 46 months after liver transplant.

The CDR3 reads CATKNPANEQFF. DNA for the CDR3: TGTGCCACCAAGAACCCAGCCAATGAGCAGTTCTTC. V usage is TRBV5-4 and J usage is TRBJ2-1; D is undetermined. CDR1 SGHNT and CDR2 YYREEE come from the germline V gene (reference sequence). This CDR3 region has 12 residues. The ends were cut back, 9 bases at V and 6 bases at J, with 13 bases in the middle.